This TCR beta chain was obtained from a study of shared clonotypes between healthy human individuals. V was pared by 3 bases and J by 15 bases, with 11 bases of the junction left unmatched. The CDR3 runs to 14 residues. From germline, CDR1 is SEHNR and CDR2 FQNEAQ (reference sequence). Assay: immunoSEQ multiplex PCR; the TCRdb copy retains only in-frame clones and omits some. The sample includes about 2.4 million clones, around nine tenths of them seen just once. This chain joins TRBV7-9 and TRBJ1-6, with 7 bases lining up with TRBD1. The sequencing input was naive CD4+ T cells sorted from blood. Subset in this sample: CD45RA+ positively selected. The clonotype was recovered from a man aged 18-30 years in good health. CDR3 amino acids: CASSLGAQGNLLHF. Written as DNA, the CDR3 is TGTGCCAGCAGCTTGGGGGCACAGGGGAACCTCCTCCACTTT.